This TCR beta chain was observed in a study (dated by TCRdb to the early 2010s). CDR1 SGHAT and CDR2 FQDESV are derived from the germline V gene (reference sequence). Cut back by 1 base and 10 bases, the V and J ends lie 14 bases apart. The CDR3 measures 14 amino acids from cysteine to phenylalanine. Of the read, only the CDR3 DNA is kept; its 42 bases are in frame from base 1. The data were produced on an Illumina Genome Analyzer IIx. The raw public data were reprocessed by TCRdb itself: fastp quality trimming at Q25, MiXCR clonotype calling, in-frame beta chains only. Rows matching on CDR3 protein sequence are summarized as one entry with the most common DNA and genes. The sample table holds several thousand distinct CDR3 sequences, of which approximately 30% were seen once. More than 20% of the sample rests with the top ten. In the case of this clonotype: Its antigen is currently not known. No base-level quality is on record; no much larger clone is a single base apart.

The sequence was obtained from a human donor. The rearranged chain carries TRBV11-1 and TRBJ1-5; the D gene is perhaps TRBD1, on 6 matching bases. Specimen: blood. The DNA sequence is as follows: TGTGCCAGCAGCTTAGGATCTGGGACAAGACCCCAGCATTTT. This gives the protein CASSLGSGTRPQHF.